What follows are 29 T cell receptor beta chains derived from one specimen sequenced in a study of monozygotic twins with inflammatory bowel disease (dated by TCRdb to between 2018 and 2021). Library preparation was by 5' RACE. TCRdb shows the sequencer as Illumina HiSeq 2500. Through TCRdb reprocessing, the reads give one entry per CDR3 protein sequence; DNA is omitted. Per the sample table, the count is roughly 100,000 distinct CDR3 sequences. The ten largest clonotypes hold 1.9% of the sample. Material for sequencing was blood. These receptors were collected from a human donor with ulcerative colitis or Crohn's disease, or a healthy co-twin of an affected twin (not recorded which).

This rearrangement joins TRBV19 to TRBJ2-7; the TRBD1 assignment by TCRdb is unverifiable without DNA. This CDR3 has 15 amino acids. CDR1 and CDR2 (germline): LNHDA, SQIVND (reference sequence). CDR3 amino acids: CASSPGQVWVYEQYF.

The CDR3 sequence: CASTTPLGTGELFF. The genes are TRBV6-1 and TRBJ2-2. Germline values: CDR1 MNHNS, CDR2 SASEGT. The CDR3 loop spans 14 amino acids.

The chain combines TRBV10-3 with TRBJ1-5; the TCRdb D gene call, TRBD1, has no DNA to confirm it. This CDR3 contains 14 residues. Germline V gene sequence: CDR1 ENHRY, CDR2 SYGVKD. The CDR3 sequence is CAISRTMGNQPQHF.

The chain couples TRBV18 to TRBJ2-7; TCRdb calls TRBD1, which cannot be checked without DNA. The CDR3 has 14 residues. Germline assignment: CDR1 KGHSH and CDR2 LQKENI. CDR3 sequence reads: CASSRGQFSYEQYF. Variable domain in full (rest from reference TRBV18 and TRBJ2-7): NAGVMQNPRHLVRRRGQEARLRCSPMKGHSHVYWYRQLPEEGLKFMVYLQKENIIDESGMPKERFSAEFPKEGPSILRIQQVVRGDSAAYFCASSRGQFSYEQYFGPGTRLTVT.

The V call is TRBV5-1, the J call TRBJ2-1; TCRdb picks TRBD2, but there is no DNA to check that call. CDR1 is SGHRS and CDR2 is YFSETQ in the germline V gene. The CDR3 spans 17 residues. CDR3 amino acids: CASSLEGGGGSYNEQFF.

This chain links TRBV2 with TRBJ2-7; TCRdb picks TRBD1, but there is no DNA to check that call. The CDR3 consists of 15 residues. Germline CDR1 reads SNHLY; CDR2 reads FYNNEI. CDR3 region: CASRMDRASAYEQYF.

The gene calls are TRBV5-5 and TRBJ2-5. This CDR3 contains 12 residues. Per germline, CDR1 SGHKS and CDR2 YYEKEE (reference sequence). The CDR3 is CASSRWGEIQYF.

The genes are TRBV27 and TRBJ2-7; TCRdb reports TRBD2, a call that lacks DNA to check it against. Germline V lookup: CDR1 MNHEY, CDR2 SMNVEV (reference sequence). CDR3 length: 14 amino acids. The CDR3 is CASSKVATSGRGRF.

The J gene is TRBJ2-3, the V gene TRBV6-1; TCRdb names TRBD1, which stays unverified in the absence of DNA. The CDR3 spans 14 residues. Germline-derived CDR1 and CDR2 are MNHNS and SASEGT. The CDR3 sequence is CASSKTGSTDTQYF.

V gene TRBV12-3 or TRBV12-4 combines with J gene TRBJ2-7; the TRBD1 assignment by TCRdb is unverifiable without DNA. This CDR3 is 14 amino acids long. Here the CDR3 reads CASSSTGATYEQYF.

J is TRBJ2-1 and V is TRBV5-1; absent DNA, TCRdb's TRBD2 call cannot be checked. Per the germline V gene, CDR1 is SGHRS and CDR2 is YFSETQ. There are 13 residues in the CDR3. Here the CDR3 reads CASEEEGSYEQFF.

The gene calls are TRBV24-1 and TRBJ2-3. Germline CDR1 KGHDR, CDR2 SFDVKD. The CDR3 is 13 amino acids. The CDR3 spells CATSDPSTDTQYF.

This chain uses TRBV6-1 with TRBJ2-2; TCRdb outputs TRBD1, but without DNA this stays unchecked. Germline CDR1 reads MNHNS; CDR2 reads SASEGT. The CDR3 sequence is 15 residues long. The CDR3 here is CASMVGGLNTGELFF.

J is TRBJ1-2 and V is TRBV6-5; checking the TCRdb D call of TRBD1 is not possible without DNA. CDR1 is MNHEY and CDR2 is SVGAGI in the germline V gene. This CDR3 spans 13 amino acids. The CDR3 spells CASSPRADYGYTF.

The V and J genes are TRBV7-9 and TRBJ1-1; TCRdb lists TRBD1, though no DNA is available to test this call. This CDR3 has 15 amino acids. The germline CDR1 and CDR2 sequences are SEHNR and FQNEAQ (reference sequence). The CDR3 here is CASSLRQGGSTEAFF. The complete variable domain, with remaining parts taken from reference TRBV7-9 and TRBJ1-1, reads DTGVSQNPRHKITKRGQNVTFRCDPISEHNRLYWYRQTLGQGPEFLTYFQNEAQLEKSRLLSDRFSAERPKGSFSTLEIQRTEQGDSAMYLCASSLRQGGSTEAFFGQGTRLTVV.

The rearrangement links TRBV7-3 to TRBJ2-3. The CDR3 loop spans 15 amino acids. In germline, CDR1 is SGHTA, CDR2 FQGTGA. CDR3 loop: CASSLTLGFTDTQYF. Full variable domain (rest looked up from reference TRBV7-3 and TRBJ2-3): GAGVSQTPSNKVTEKGKYVELRCDPISGHTALYWYRQSLGQGPEFLIYFQGTGAADDSGLPNDRFFAVRPEGSVSTLKIQRTERGDSAVYLCASSLTLGFTDTQYFGPGTRLTVL.

The V and J genes are TRBV4-2 and TRBJ1-4. The CDR3 totals 17 residues. CDR1 is LGHNA, CDR2 YNFKEQ, per germline. The CDR3 sequence is CASSHLIDSPGNEKLFF.

The chain combines TRBV5-1 with TRBJ2-6; TCRdb proposes TRBD1, but this gene call is untestable without DNA. In germline, CDR1 is SGHRS, CDR2 YFSETQ. The CDR3 loop spans 18 amino acids. CDR3 amino acids: CASSLMTGGPSGANVLTF.

V and J are TRBV12-3 or TRBV12-4 and TRBJ2-3; TCRdb's D call, TRBD2, is unchecked because there is no DNA. The CDR3 consists of 15 residues. This CDR3 reads CASSRRTSDTDTQYF.

The rearrangement links TRBV5-1 to TRBJ2-1. The CDR3 consists of 15 residues. Germline CDR1 is SGHRS and CDR2 is YFSETQ. The CDR3 reads CASSVAGGSYNEQFF.

CDR3 protein: CASSHGSWAKNIQYF. The gene calls are TRBV28 and TRBJ2-4. This CDR3 is built from 15 residues. Germline CDR1 reads MDHEN; CDR2 reads SYDVKM.

V usage is TRBV15 and J usage is TRBJ2-7. CDR1 and CDR2 (germline): LNHNV, YYDKDF (reference sequence). There are 14 residues in the CDR3. The CDR3 here is CATSIRTETYEQCF.

The gene calls are TRBV7-2 and TRBJ2-1. CDR1 and CDR2 from the germline V gene are SGHTA and FQGNSA. This CDR3 comprises 11 residues. CDR3 in amino acids: CASSLDSEQFF.

This sequence joins TRBV7-2 and TRBJ2-2. The CDR3 consists of 13 residues. From germline, CDR1 is SGHTA and CDR2 FQGNSA. The CDR3 spells CASSLPSAGELFF.

This chain connects TRBV3-1 to TRBJ1-6. Germline V gene sequence: CDR1 LGHDT, CDR2 YNNKEL (reference sequence). CDR3 length equals 13 residues. CDR3: CASSQTSGLPLHF.

The V and J genes are TRBV4-3 and TRBJ1-2; TCRdb gives TRBD1 as the D gene, but with no DNA this cannot be confirmed. The germline gives CDR1 LGHNA, CDR2 YSLEER. This CDR3 is built from 14 residues. CDR3 sequence reads: CASSQEGAEYGYTF.

The chain carries TRBV29-1 and TRBJ2-3; TCRdb's D gene call, TRBD1, goes unchecked for lack of DNA. The CDR3 is 13 amino acids. CDR1 and CDR2 from the germline V gene are SQVTM and ANQGSEA. CDR3 protein: CSVRDRGSDTQYF.

The V call is TRBV14, the J call TRBJ2-2; the D call of TRBD1 rests on TCRdb alone, since no DNA is present to check it. The CDR3 is made up of 17 amino acids. Germline assignment: CDR1 SGHDN and CDR2 FVKESK. The CDR3 loop reads CASSQVWGGANTGELFF.

The chain employs TRBV11-2 and TRBJ2-2; TCRdb returns TRBD2, unconfirmable since there is no DNA. Germline V CDR1 and CDR2: SGHAT, FQNNGV. There are 17 residues in the CDR3. The CDR3 loop reads CASTPFPSRTNTGELFF.